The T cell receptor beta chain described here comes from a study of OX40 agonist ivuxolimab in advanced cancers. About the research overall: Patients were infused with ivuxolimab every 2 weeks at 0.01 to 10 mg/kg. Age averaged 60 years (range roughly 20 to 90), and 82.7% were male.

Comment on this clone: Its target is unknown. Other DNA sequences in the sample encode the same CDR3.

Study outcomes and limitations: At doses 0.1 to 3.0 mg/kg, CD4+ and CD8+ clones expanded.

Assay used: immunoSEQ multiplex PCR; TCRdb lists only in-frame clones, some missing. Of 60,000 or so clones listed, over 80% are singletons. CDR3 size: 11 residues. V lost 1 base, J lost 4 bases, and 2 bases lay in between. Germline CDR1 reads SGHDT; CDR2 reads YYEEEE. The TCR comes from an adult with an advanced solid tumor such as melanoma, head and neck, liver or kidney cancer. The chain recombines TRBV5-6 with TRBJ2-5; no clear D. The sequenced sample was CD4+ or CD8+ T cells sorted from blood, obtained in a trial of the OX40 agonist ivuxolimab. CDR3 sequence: CASSLRETQYF. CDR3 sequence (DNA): TGTGCCAGCAGCTTGCGAGAGACCCAGTACTTC. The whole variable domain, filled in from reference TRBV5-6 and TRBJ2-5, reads DAGVTQSPTHLIKTRGQQVTLRCSPKSGHDTVSWYQQALGQGPQFIFQYYEEEERQRGNFPDRFSGHQFPNYSSELNVNALLLGDSALYLCASSLRETQYFGPGTRLLVL.